Following are 8 T cell receptor beta chains from one sample sequenced in a study of blood T cell repertoires in COVID-19 (dated by TCRdb to the early 2020s). Receptor amplification or capture employed the immunoSEQ multiplex PCR assay. The source is immuneACCESS, and TCRdb retained only in-frame sequences with V and J called. Part of the clones is not carried over; for the studies checked, unresolved V genes explain less than half of this, and the remainder is unexplained. The sample yields 150,000 to 200,000 clones; 85% to 90% were counted once. Together, the top ten hold 0.99% of the sample. Sequencing was carried out using peripheral blood. Receptors were obtained from a man between 18 and 35 years old with acute or convalescent COVID-19.

CDR3 DNA: TGTGCCAGCAGCAAAAAGGCGGGGGGGTACAGGGGCAATCAGCCCCAGCATTTT. Residues: CASSKKAGGYRGNQPQHF. The V call is TRBV21-1, the J call TRBJ1-5. TRBV21-1 is termed a pseudogene. The CDR3 runs 18 residues.

The rearrangement joins TRBV27 to TRBJ1-2; perhaps TRBD1 as D (5 bases). Trimming took off 4 bases at V and 9 bases at J, with 12 bases between the two ends. This CDR3 is built from 12 residues. Germline CDR1 reads MNHEY; CDR2 reads SMNVEV (reference sequence). CDR3 bases: TGTGCCAGCAGTTCTCCGGGACTGAGCTACACCTTC. This sequence encodes CASSSPGLSYTF.

The sample holds one count of this clone. The chain links TRBV5-6 to TRBJ2-3; 8 nucleotides match TRBD1. V lost 3 bases to trimming and J lost 6 bases; unmatched junction nucleotides: 6. This CDR3 contains 14 residues. The germline V gene has CDR1 SGHDT and CDR2 YYEEEE. The CDR3 loop is CASSWTNRGDTQYF. DNA of the CDR3: TGTGCCAGCAGCTGGACCAACAGGGGGGATACGCAGTATTTT.

This chain links TRBV3-1 (or the pseudogene TRBV3-2) with TRBJ1-5; 7 nucleotides align to TRBD1. Germline CDR1 LGHDT, CDR2 YNNKEL (reference sequence). CDR3 length equals 15 residues. Trimming cost V 4 bases and J 9 bases; bases outside gene matches: 12. The CDR3 spells CASSPGQAVWAPQHF. The CDR3 DNA reads as TGTGCCAGCAGCCCCGGACAGGCTGTCTGGGCGCCCCAGCATTTT.

As to this clone: The sample has other DNA sequences that encode this CDR3 too. The chain employs TRBV5-1 and TRBJ2-3, with 10 bases aligning to TRBD2. CDR1 is SGHRS, CDR2 YFSETQ, per germline. Germline trimming cut 2 bases from V and 2 bases from J; bases unmatched to any gene: 5. CDR3 length equals 16 residues. CDR3 in amino acids: CASSLGLAEPTDTQYF. CDR3 sequence (DNA): TGCGCCAGCAGCTTAGGACTAGCGGAGCCCACAGATACGCAGTATTTT.

The chain uses TRBV5-1 and TRBJ1-3; tentatively, D is TRBD1 (5 bases). The CDR3 runs to 15 residues. V lost 0 bases and J 0 bases, leaving 7 bases between the germline ends. Germline loops: CDR1 SGHRS, CDR2 YFSETQ. CDR3 sequence reads: CASSLDGGSGNTIYF. In DNA form, the CDR3 reads TGCGCCAGCAGCTTGGACGGGGGCTCTGGAAACACCATATATTTT.

This chain connects TRBV29-1 to TRBJ2-1; the D gene is possibly TRBD1 (6 bases). The germline V gene has CDR1 SQVTM and CDR2 ANQGSEA. The CDR3 sequence is 14 residues long. Trimming pared 4 bases from V and 4 bases from J, leaving 14 bases between. CDR3 residues: CSVVSRGSYNEQFF. In DNA, the CDR3 is TGCAGCGTTGTGTCGAGGGGGAGTTACAATGAGCAGTTCTTC.

The chain combines TRBV5-8 with TRBJ1-4, with 9 positions matching TRBD1. Germline-derived CDR1 and CDR2 are SGHTS and YDEGEE. V was clipped by 1 base and J by 8 bases; unmatched bases: 9. The CDR3 totals 16 residues. For the CDR3, the DNA is TGTGCCAGCAGCTTGATGACGGGACAGGGTGGGGAAAAACTGTTTTTT. It translates to CASSLMTGQGGEKLFF.